A single sample is the source of the 26 T cell receptor beta chains below, sequenced in a study of patients and donors after allogeneic stem cell transplantation. MiXCR, applied by TCRdb to the RT-PCR reads, yields one record per CDR3 protein. The table has about 960,000 distinct CDR3 sequences, 15% to 20% seen once. The sequenced material came from blood, either unsorted or a sorted T cell fraction (not recorded which). All receptors come from a human donor who was either an allogeneic HSCT recipient or a stem cell or donor lymphocyte infusion donor (not recorded which). It is not recorded whose cells these are; they may come from a transplant donor.

The V and J genes are TRBV7-8 and TRBJ2-7, with D possibly being TRBD1 (6 bases). Per the germline V gene, CDR1 is SGHVS and CDR2 is FQNEAQ. CDR3 length: 14 amino acids. Trimming shortened V by 5 bases and J by 3 bases, and 14 bases separated the two germline ends. CDR3 sequence reads: CASSPRDMNYEQYF. CDR3 in DNA: TGTGCCAGCAGCCCCCGGGACATGAACTACGAGCAGTACTTC.

This clonotype showed up just a few times. The V and J genes are TRBV15 and TRBJ2-1; no reliable D call. V shed 4 bases and J shed 6 bases, with 10 bases lying between them. This CDR3 has 13 amino acids. CDR1 is LNHNV and CDR2 is YYDKDF in the germline V gene (reference sequence). CDR3 nucleotide sequence: TGTGCCACCAGCATACAACAAGTCAATGAGCAGTTCTTC. Its translation is CATSIQQVNEQFF.

This clonotype was counted only a few times. The chain recombines TRBV4-3 with TRBJ2-1; 10 positions match TRBD1. V lost 0 bases, J lost 2 bases, and 1 base stayed unmatched. The CDR3 covers 16 residues. Per germline, CDR1 LGHNA and CDR2 YSLEER. CDR3 amino acids: CASSQDGTGAYNEQFF. The CDR3 nucleotides read TGCGCCAGCAGCCAAGACGGGACAGGGGCCTACAATGAGCAGTTCTTC.

This clonotype was picked up a small number of times. V is TRBV12-3 or TRBV12-4 and J is TRBJ2-2, with TRBD1 as a possible D gene (6 bases). This CDR3 comprises 14 residues. Trimming took off 3 bases at V and 5 bases at J, with 10 bases between the two ends. CDR3: CASSFQGPTGELFF. In nucleotides, the CDR3 is TGTGCCAGCAGTTTCCAGGGGCCGACCGGGGAGCTGTTTTTT.

This clonotype was detected once. CDR3 region: CASSEQTTSSGNTIYF. The CDR3 nucleotides are TGTGCCAGCAGTGAACAGACTACGTCCTCTGGAAACACCATATATTTT. The V call is TRBV6-1, the J call TRBJ1-3, with D unresolved. Per the germline V gene, CDR1 is MNHNS and CDR2 is SASEGT. This CDR3 comprises 16 residues. Trimming took off 2 bases at V and 0 bases at J, with 11 bases between the two ends.

The V and J genes are TRBV4-2 and TRBJ1-2; the match to TRBD1 covers 7 bases. Germline CDR1 is LGHNA and CDR2 is YNFKEQ. V trimming: 0 bases; J trimming: 6 bases; junction bases outside the gene matches: 7. This CDR3 region has 15 residues. This chain's CDR3 is CASSQDGTAINGYTF. CDR3 nucleotides: TGTGCCAGCAGCCAAGATGGGACAGCAATTAATGGCTACACCTTC.

This clonotype showed up just a few times. V usage is TRBV20-1 and J usage is TRBJ1-2, with TRBD1 as a possible D gene (6 bases). This CDR3 region has 12 residues. Per the germline V gene, CDR1 is DFQATT and CDR2 is SNEGSKA (reference sequence). The V and J ends lost 8 bases and 8 bases respectively, with 18 bases between them. CDR3 nucleotide sequence: TGCAGTCCCTACCGCAGACAGGAAGGCTACACCTTC. Translating gives CSPYRRQEGYTF.

With regard to this clonotype: Being one base from a much bigger clone, this may be a read error. V gene TRBV10-3 combines with J gene TRBJ2-7, with D unclear. CDR1 and CDR2 (germline): ENHRY, SYGVKD. Trimming removed 3 bases from V and 5 bases from J, with 11 bases in between. This CDR3 comprises 13 residues. CDR3 amino acids: CAISDNELHEQYF. The CDR3 bases are TGTGCCATCAGTGATAATGAACTTCACGAGCAGTACTTC.

This clonotype has more than one count but fewer than ten. V is TRBV13 and J is TRBJ1-2, with a tentative D call TRBD1 (5 bases). The germline gives CDR1 PRHDT, CDR2 FYEKMQ (reference sequence). V lost 5 bases, J lost 7 bases, and 17 bases lay in between. This CDR3 is built from 14 residues. For the CDR3, the DNA is TGTGCCAGCAGCCACCAGACCTACGGGGGTGGCTACACCTTC. Its protein is CASSHQTYGGGYTF.

As for this clonotype: A much larger clone sits a single nucleotide away, making a read error possible. Since the CDR3 does not end with the conserved phenylalanine or tryptophan, this likely comes from a read error. The V gene is TRBV12-3 or TRBV12-4, the J gene TRBJ2-5; D gene uncertain. V was pared by 6 bases and J by 0 bases, with 11 bases between. CDR3 length equals 14 residues. CDR3 amino acids: CASRPTPYQETQYY. For the CDR3, the DNA is TGTGCCAGCAGACCGACACCGTACCAAGAGACCCAGTACTAC.

This clonotype occurred many times. The chain employs TRBV9 and TRBJ1-1; D gene unclear. CDR1 and CDR2 (germline): SGDLS, YYNGEE. V was trimmed by 0 bases and J by 6 bases, leaving 6 bases between them. The CDR3 is 12 residues long. The chain's CDR3 is CASSVAQAEAFF. The CDR3 DNA follows: TGTGCCAGCAGCGTAGCCCAAGCTGAAGCTTTCTTT.

This chain links TRBV12-3 or TRBV12-4 with TRBJ1-2; no definite D call. This CDR3 is 14 amino acids long. V lost 3 bases and J lost 5, with 13 bases in between. CDR3 in amino acids: CASSLVSLGYGYTF. CDR3 in DNA: TGTGCCAGCAGTTTGGTCAGCCTAGGGTATGGCTACACCTTC.

This clonotype came up a few times. The genes are TRBV7-9 and TRBJ2-1; D not resolved. The germline V gene encodes CDR1 SEHNR and CDR2 FQNEAQ (reference sequence). V was shortened by 5 bases and J by 8 bases, with 13 bases between the two germline ends. The CDR3 is made up of 13 amino acids. The CDR3: CASSGRFRHEQFF. The CDR3 coding sequence is TGTGCCAGCAGCGGGCGCTTCCGCCATGAGCAGTTCTTC.

This clonotype showed up just once. A much larger clone lies one base from this, so it may be a read error. The rearrangement uses TRBV15 and TRBJ2-5; D remains unclear. The germline V and J ends were trimmed by 0 bases and 7 bases, with 3 bases remaining between them. Germline-derived CDR1 and CDR2 are LNHNV and YYDKDF (reference sequence). The CDR3 length is 11 residues. The CDR3 coding sequence is TGTGCCACCAGCAGAGAAGGGACCCAGTACTTC. As protein: CATSREGTQYF.

This clonotype was seen a few times. The chain employs TRBV6-2 or TRBV6-3 and TRBJ2-7; 9 bases agree with TRBD2. The germline gives CDR1 MNHEY, CDR2 SVGEGT. CDR3 length: 15 residues. J was trimmed by 2 bases and V by 4 bases; bases with no gene match: 6. The CDR3 is CASSSLTSGPYEQYF. CDR3 sequence (DNA): TGTGCCAGCAGTTCCCTTACTAGCGGGCCCTACGAGCAGTACTTC.

The chain carries TRBV7-6 and TRBJ1-2; D not resolved. This CDR3 is 13 amino acids long. Germline V gene sequence: CDR1 SGHVS, CDR2 FNYEAQ. With 5 bases removed from V and 5 bases from J, the gap between germline ends came to 12 bases. CDR3 DNA: TGTGCCAGCAGCCCTGGGGAGGGTTATGGCTACACCTTC. Residues: CASSPGEGYGYTF.

This clonotype has just a few counts. The gene calls are TRBV11-2 and TRBJ2-7, with 7 bases matching TRBD2. The CDR3 covers 18 residues. V was pared by 2 bases and J by 3 bases, with 16 bases of the junction left unmatched. Per germline, CDR1 SGHAT and CDR2 FQNNGV. CDR3: CASSLSSQLKRGDYEQYF. The CDR3 DNA reads as TGTGCCAGCAGCTTATCGAGTCAACTGAAGCGGGGAGACTACGAGCAGTACTTC.

The sample holds many counts of this clonotype. The chain has TRBV5-1 and TRBJ2-1; 9 nucleotides agree with TRBD2. Germline-derived CDR1 and CDR2 are SGHRS and YFSETQ. Trimming took 1 base from V and 4 from J; bases not matched to a gene: 12. CDR3 size: 18 residues. The CDR3, as DNA: TGCGCCAGCAGCTTGTATCTTACGGGACTAGCACAATACAATGAGCAGTTCTTC. Translated: CASSLYLTGLAQYNEQFF.

The genes are TRBV19 and TRBJ2-3; 11 bases fit TRBD1. CDR3 length: 16 amino acids. CDR1 is LNHDA and CDR2 is SQIVND in the germline V gene (reference sequence). Trimming took 6 bases from V and 4 from J; bases not matched to a gene: 9. CDR3 DNA sequence: TGTGCCAGTAGATCGATACGGACAGGGGGCGCAGATACGCAGTATTTT. Amino acids: CASRSIRTGGADTQYF.

The chain recombines TRBV11-2 with TRBJ2-7; D could derive from TRBD1 or TRBD2 (6 bases each). Germline assignment: CDR1 SGHAT and CDR2 FQNNGV. V gave up 5 bases and J gave up 4 bases, with 30 bases separating them. This CDR3 comprises 19 residues. CDR3: CASSLWGAGKTVTTYEQYF. CDR3 in DNA: TGTGCCAGCAGCCTCTGGGGGGCAGGGAAAACCGTCACGACTTACGAGCAGTACTTC.

The sample holds a few counts of this clonotype. This chain uses TRBV15 with TRBJ1-5; D gene unclear. V gave up 5 bases and J gave up 6 bases, with 14 bases separating them. This CDR3 spans 14 amino acids. Germline V gene lookup returns CDR1 LNHNV and CDR2 YYDKDF (reference sequence). CDR3 in amino acids: CATSSQSSVQPQHF. For the CDR3, the DNA is TGTGCCACCAGCTCCCAGTCATCGGTTCAGCCCCAGCATTTT. Filled out from reference TRBV15 and TRBJ1-5, the complete variable domain reads DAMVIQNPRYQVTQFGKPVTLSCSQTLNHNVMYWYQQKSSQAPKLLFHYYDKDFNNEADTPDNFQSRRPNTSFCFLDIRSPGLGDTAMYLCATSSQSSVQPQHFGDGTRLSIL.

The chain links TRBV12-3 or TRBV12-4 to TRBJ1-6; TRBD1 might be the D (6 bases). The CDR3 totals 14 residues. Trimming took 5 bases from V and 7 from J, leaving 12 bases between them. As DNA, the CDR3 is TGTGCCAGCAGTCCAGGACAGACCAATTCACCCCTCCACTTT. Translation gives CASSPGQTNSPLHF.

In this sample, this clonotype turned up many times. The chain uses TRBV12-3 or TRBV12-4 and TRBJ2-2; 8 bases agree with TRBD2. The junction had 7 bases not matched to a gene; V was cut back by 5 bases and J by 2 bases. The CDR3 length is 16 residues. The CDR3, as DNA: TGTGCCAGCAGTGCCGGTACTAGCGGTAACACCGGGGAGCTGTTTTTT. Its translation: CASSAGTSGNTGELFF.

The chain uses TRBV19 and TRBJ2-7, with 9 bases aligning to TRBD1. CDR3 size: 15 residues. Germline V gene lookup returns CDR1 LNHDA and CDR2 SQIVND (reference sequence). V gave up 4 bases and J gave up 3 bases; unmatched junction bases: 7. CDR3 region: CASSTARDRVYEQYF. In DNA, the CDR3 is TGTGCCAGTAGTACCGCCCGGGACAGGGTCTACGAGCAGTACTTC.

This clonotype was picked up a small number of times. The chain is built from TRBV3-1 and TRBJ2-7, with D possibly matching TRBD2 (6 bases). Trimming took 4 bases from V and 4 from J, leaving 17 bases between them. CDR1 LGHDT and CDR2 YNNKEL come from the germline V gene (reference sequence). CDR3 length: 15 amino acids. CDR3 protein: CASSPRELATYEQYF. The CDR3, as DNA: TGTGCCAGCAGCCCCCGTGAGCTAGCGACGTACGAGCAGTACTTC.

This clonotype has only a few counts. J is TRBJ2-3 and V is TRBV6-5; D gene ambiguous. Germline V lookup: CDR1 MNHEY, CDR2 SVGAGI. The CDR3 contains 17 residues. V was cut by 2 bases and J by 2 bases, with 17 bases left in between. The CDR3 spells CASSYGAIRPTTDTQYF. The CDR3 DNA sequence: TGTGCCAGCAGTTACGGCGCTATTCGTCCCACCACAGATACGCAGTATTTT.